The present entry profiles one T cell receptor beta chain with its context. The source of the sample is a study of blood T cell repertoires in COVID-19. Study background: Collection of acute and convalescent COVID-19 samples took place in the United States, Italy and Spain. The cDNA or gDNA used as material had been derived from T cells, B-cell-depleted T cells, or PBMCs.

Trimming took 2 bases from V and 6 from J; bases not matched to a gene: 10. This CDR3 comprises 15 residues. Germline CDR1 and CDR2: KGHSH and LQKENI. In the original processing: Researchers report that nucleated cell counts were estimated from reference gene primer amplification. The assay was immunoSEQ multiplex PCR, and TCRdb's table has in-frame clones only and misses some. V and J calls and clone size are given by that table; D and trimming were obtained from the DNA. The sample carries 130,000 to 150,000 clones, more than 75% recorded once. Sequencing input: peripheral blood. This rearrangement joins TRBV18 to TRBJ2-7, with 7 bases identical to TRBD2. The receptor's source is a woman aged 40-49 years with acute or convalescent COVID-19. The CDR3 bases are TGTGCCAGCTCACCATATGAGGGAGGGCTTGGCGAGCAGTACTTC. It yields the protein CASSPYEGGLGEQYF.